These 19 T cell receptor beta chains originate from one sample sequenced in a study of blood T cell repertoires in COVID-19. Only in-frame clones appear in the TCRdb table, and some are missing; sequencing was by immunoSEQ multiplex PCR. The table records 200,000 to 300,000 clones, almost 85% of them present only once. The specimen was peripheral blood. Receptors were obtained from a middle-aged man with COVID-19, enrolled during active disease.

The CDR3 DNA follows: TGCGCCAGCAGCTTCATACAGACAGGAGTGAACACTGAAGCTTTCTTT. It translates to CASSFIQTGVNTEAFF. The V gene is TRBV5-1, the J gene TRBJ1-1; possibly TRBD1 for D (6 bases). Germline CDR1 reads SGHRS; CDR2 reads YFSETQ. The CDR3 is 16 residues long. The V gene lost 2 bases and the J gene lost 0 bases, with 14 bases spanning the gap.

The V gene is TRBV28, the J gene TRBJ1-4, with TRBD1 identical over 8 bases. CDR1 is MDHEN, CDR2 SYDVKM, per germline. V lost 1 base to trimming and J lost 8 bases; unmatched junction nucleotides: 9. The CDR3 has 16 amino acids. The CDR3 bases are TGTGCCAGCAGTTTATTAGTTGGACAGGGTCTCGAAAAACTGTTTTTT. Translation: CASSLLVGQGLEKLFF. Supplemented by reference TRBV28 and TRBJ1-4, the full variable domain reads DVKVTQSSRYLVKRTGEKVFLECVQDMDHENMFWYRQDPGLGLRLIYFSYDVKMKEKGDIPEGYSVSREKKERFSLILESASTNQTSMYLCASSLLVGQGLEKLFFGSGTQLSVL.

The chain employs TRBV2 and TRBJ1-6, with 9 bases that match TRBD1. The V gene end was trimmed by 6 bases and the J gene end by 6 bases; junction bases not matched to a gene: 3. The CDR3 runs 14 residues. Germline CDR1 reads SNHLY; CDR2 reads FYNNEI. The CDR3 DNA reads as TGTGCCAGCAGGGGGACAGGGCCTAATTCACCCCTCCACTTT. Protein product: CASRGTGPNSPLHF.

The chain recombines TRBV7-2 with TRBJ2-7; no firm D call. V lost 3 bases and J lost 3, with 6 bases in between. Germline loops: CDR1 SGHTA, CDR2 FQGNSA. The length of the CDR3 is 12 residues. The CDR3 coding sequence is TGTGCCAGCAGCTTTTTATTCTACGAGCAGTACTTC. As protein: CASSFLFYEQYF.

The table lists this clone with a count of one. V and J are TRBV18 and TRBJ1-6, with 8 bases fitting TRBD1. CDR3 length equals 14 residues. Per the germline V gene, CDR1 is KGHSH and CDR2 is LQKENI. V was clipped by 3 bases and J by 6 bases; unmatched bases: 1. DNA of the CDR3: TGTGCCAGCTCACCCGACAGGGGTAATTCACCCCTCCACTTT. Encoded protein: CASSPDRGNSPLHF.

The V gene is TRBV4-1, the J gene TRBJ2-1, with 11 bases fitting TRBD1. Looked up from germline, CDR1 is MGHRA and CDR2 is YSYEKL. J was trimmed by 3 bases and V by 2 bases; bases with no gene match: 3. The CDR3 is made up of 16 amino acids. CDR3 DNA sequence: TGCGCCAGCAGCCAATTCGGGACAGGGGGCTACAATGAGCAGTTCTTC. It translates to CASSQFGTGGYNEQFF.

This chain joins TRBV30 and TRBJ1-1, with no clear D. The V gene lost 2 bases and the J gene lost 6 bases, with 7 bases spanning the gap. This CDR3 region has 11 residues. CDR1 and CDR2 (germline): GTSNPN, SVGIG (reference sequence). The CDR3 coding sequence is TGTGCCTGGAGTTGGGGAGCTGAAGCTTTCTTT. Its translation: CAWSWGAEAFF.

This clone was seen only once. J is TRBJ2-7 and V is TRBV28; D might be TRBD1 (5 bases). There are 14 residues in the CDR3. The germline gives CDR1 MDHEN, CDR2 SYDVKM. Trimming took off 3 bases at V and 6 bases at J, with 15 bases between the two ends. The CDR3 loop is CASSLQGRSAEQYF. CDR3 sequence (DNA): TGTGCCAGCAGTTTGCAGGGAAGGTCCGCCGAGCAGTACTTC.

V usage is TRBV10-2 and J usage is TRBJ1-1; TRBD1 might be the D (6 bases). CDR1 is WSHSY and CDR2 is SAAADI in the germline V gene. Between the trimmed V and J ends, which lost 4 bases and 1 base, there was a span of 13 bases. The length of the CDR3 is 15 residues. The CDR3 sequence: CASSVDRLKNTEAFF. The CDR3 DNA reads TGCGCCAGCAGTGTTGACAGGCTCAAGAACACTGAAGCTTTCTTT.

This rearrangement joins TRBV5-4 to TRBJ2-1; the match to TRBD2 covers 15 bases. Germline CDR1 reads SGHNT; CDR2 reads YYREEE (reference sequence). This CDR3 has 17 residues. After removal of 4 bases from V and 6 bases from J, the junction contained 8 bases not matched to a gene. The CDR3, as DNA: TGTGCCAGCAGCCCTGGACTAGCGGGGGGGCCCGGCAATGAGCAGTTCTTC. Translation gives CASSPGLAGGPGNEQFF.

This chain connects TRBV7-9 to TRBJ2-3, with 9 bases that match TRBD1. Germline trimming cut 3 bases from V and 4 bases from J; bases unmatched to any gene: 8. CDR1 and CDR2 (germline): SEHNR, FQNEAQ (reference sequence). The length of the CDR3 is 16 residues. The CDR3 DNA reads TGTGCCAGCAGCTTCACCGGAGACAGGGGGTCAGATACGCAGTATTTT. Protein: CASSFTGDRGSDTQYF. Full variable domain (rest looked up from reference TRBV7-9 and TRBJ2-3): DTGVSQNPRHKITKRGQNVTFRCDPISEHNRLYWYRQTLGQGPEFLTYFQNEAQLEKSRLLSDRFSAERPKGSFSTLEIQRTEQGDSAMYLCASSFTGDRGSDTQYFGPGTRLTVL.

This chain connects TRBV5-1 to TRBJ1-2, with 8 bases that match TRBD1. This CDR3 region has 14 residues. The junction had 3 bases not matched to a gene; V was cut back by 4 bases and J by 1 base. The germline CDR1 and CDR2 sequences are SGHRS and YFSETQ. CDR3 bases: TGCGCCAGCAGCCCACAGGGGGTTAACTATGGCTACACCTTC. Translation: CASSPQGVNYGYTF.

CDR3 in DNA: TGTGCCAGCAGCCGAAACTCCGGGACAGGGACCTCTGGGGCCAACGTCCTGACTTTC. Its translation is CASSRNSGTGTSGANVLTF. The V call is TRBV3-1 (or the pseudogene TRBV3-2), the J call TRBJ2-6; 9 nucleotides match TRBD1. CDR3 length: 19 residues. Germline V lookup: CDR1 LGHDT, CDR2 YNNKEL (reference sequence). V was pared by 4 bases and J by 0 bases, with 10 bases of the junction left unmatched.

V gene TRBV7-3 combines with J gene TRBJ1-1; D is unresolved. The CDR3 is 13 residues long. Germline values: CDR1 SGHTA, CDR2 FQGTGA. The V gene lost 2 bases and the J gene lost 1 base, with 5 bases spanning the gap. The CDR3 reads CASSLQKNTEAFF. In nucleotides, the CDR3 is TGTGCCAGCAGCTTACAGAAGAACACTGAAGCTTTCTTT.

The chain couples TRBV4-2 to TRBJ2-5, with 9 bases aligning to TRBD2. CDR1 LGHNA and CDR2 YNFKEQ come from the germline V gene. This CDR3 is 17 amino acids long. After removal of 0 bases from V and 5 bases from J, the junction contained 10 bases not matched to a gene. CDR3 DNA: TGTGCCAGCAGCCAAGATCCTAGCGGGACACTCCGGGAGACCCAGTACTTC. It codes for CASSQDPSGTLRETQYF.

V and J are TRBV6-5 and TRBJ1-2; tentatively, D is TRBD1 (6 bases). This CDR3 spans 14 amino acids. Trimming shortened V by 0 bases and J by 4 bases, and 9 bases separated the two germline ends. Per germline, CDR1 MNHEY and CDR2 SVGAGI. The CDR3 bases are TGTGCCAGCAGTTACTCTGGGGGCGGCTATGGCTACACCTTC. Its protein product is CASSYSGGGYGYTF.

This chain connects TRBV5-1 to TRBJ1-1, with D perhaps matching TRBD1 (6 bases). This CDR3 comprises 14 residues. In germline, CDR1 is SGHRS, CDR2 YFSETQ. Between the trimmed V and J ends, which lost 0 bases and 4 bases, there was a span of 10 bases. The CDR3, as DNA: TGCGCCAGCAGCTTGGTGGCAGGGGCCACTGAAGCTTTCTTT. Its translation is CASSLVAGATEAFF.

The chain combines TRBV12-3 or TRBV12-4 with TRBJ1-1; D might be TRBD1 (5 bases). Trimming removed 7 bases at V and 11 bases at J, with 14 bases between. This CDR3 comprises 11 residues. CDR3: CASNRGGEAFF. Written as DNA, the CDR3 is TGTGCCAGCAATAGGGGCGGAGAGGCTTTCTTT.

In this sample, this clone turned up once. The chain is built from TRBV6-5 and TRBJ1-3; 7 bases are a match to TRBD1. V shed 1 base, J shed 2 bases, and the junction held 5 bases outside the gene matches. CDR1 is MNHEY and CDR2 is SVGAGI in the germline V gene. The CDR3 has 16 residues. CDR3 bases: TGTGCCAGCAGTTACTTACCAGGGGGAGCTGGAAACACCATATATTTT. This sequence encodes CASSYLPGGAGNTIYF.